The source of this T cell receptor beta chain is a study of T cells in pancreatic ductal adenocarcinoma. The selected patients with pancreatic ductal adenocarcinoma had surgery but no neoadjuvant therapy. Some clones are missing from TCRdb's copy, which holds only in-frame ones; the method was immunoSEQ multiplex PCR. The profile shows around 94,000 clones, nearly 95% of them singletons. Overall study findings and caveats: The resected pancreatic cancer cohort was biased toward the minority with early-stage disease. No significant tumor-blood clonality difference; means were about 0.11 and 0.072.

Germline V lookup: CDR1 SGHTA, CDR2 FQGNSA. There are 12 residues in the CDR3. Between the trimmed V and J ends, which lost 2 bases and 3 bases, there was a span of 4 bases. Worth noting for this clone: What it binds is unknown.

Sequencing was carried out using PBMCs. The chain recombines TRBV7-2 with TRBJ1-2; D uncertain. This TCR derives from a human donor with pancreatic ductal adenocarcinoma. This CDR3 reads CASSLFDYGYTF. In DNA, the CDR3 is TGTGCCAGCAGCTTATTCGACTATGGCTACACCTTC.